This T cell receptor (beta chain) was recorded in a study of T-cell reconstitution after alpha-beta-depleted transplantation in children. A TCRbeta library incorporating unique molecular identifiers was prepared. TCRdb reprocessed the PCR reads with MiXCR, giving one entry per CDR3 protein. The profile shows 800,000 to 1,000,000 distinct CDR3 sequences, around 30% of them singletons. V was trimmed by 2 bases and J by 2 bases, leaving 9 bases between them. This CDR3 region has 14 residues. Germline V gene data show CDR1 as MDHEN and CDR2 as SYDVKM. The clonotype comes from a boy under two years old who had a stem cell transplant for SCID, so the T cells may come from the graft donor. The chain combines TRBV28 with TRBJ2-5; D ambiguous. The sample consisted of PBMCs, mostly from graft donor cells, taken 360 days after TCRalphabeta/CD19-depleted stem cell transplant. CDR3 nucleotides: TGTGCCAGCAGTTTACCCAGCGAACAAGAGACCCAGTACTTC. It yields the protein CASSLPSEQETQYF. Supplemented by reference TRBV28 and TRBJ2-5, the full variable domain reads DVKVTQSSRYLVKRTGEKVFLECVQDMDHENMFWYRQDPGLGLRLIYFSYDVKMKEKGDIPEGYSVSREKKERFSLILESASTNQTSMYLCASSLPSEQETQYFGPGTRLLVL.